This TCR beta chain was documented in a study of cytotoxic CD8 clonotypes in ibrutinib-treated CLL. Study as a whole: The patient breakdown showed more than nine relapsed/refractory and some 16 treatment-naive cases, with about 17 IGHV unmutated. Partial responders around 25, complete 2; some twelve progressed and some 14 stayed in remission by median roughly 70 months.

CDR1 and CDR2 from the germline V gene are SQVTM and ANQGSEA. The CDR3 runs to 18 residues. V shed 6 bases and J 6 bases; nucleotides not matched to a gene: 18. In regard to this clone: Its matching antigen is unknown.

With cryopreserved PBMCs as the source, roughly 2 micrograms of genomic DNA went to TCR beta libraries. Findings of the study overall: Sample timing was unmatched between remission and later-progressing patients; lymph nodes unstudied.

TCRdb keeps only in-frame clones here, not all; method: immunoSEQ multiplex PCR. The sample yields 250,000 to 350,000 clones, less than 85% seen once. This TCR was recovered from a human donor with chronic lymphocytic leukemia. This specimen consisted of PBMCs, obtained at disease progression, from a patient treated with ibrutinib. V gene TRBV29-1 combines with J gene TRBJ2-3; 13 positions agree with TRBD2. In DNA, the CDR3 is TGCAGCGTCGCGGGACTAGCGGGACAGTGGGCCACCCCGGATACGCAGTATTTT. Translation: CSVAGLAGQWATPDTQYF.